One T cell receptor (beta chain) is described in this entry. In the original analysis: Amplification from reference gene primers served as the basis for estimated nucleated cell counts. Clones were read by immunoSEQ multiplex PCR, and TCRdb kept only the in-frame ones, dropping some. From that table come the V and J calls and clone size; the DNA was used to work out D and trimming. The sample yields fewer than 250,000 clones, about 80% seen once. V trimming: 2 bases; J trimming: 12 bases; junction bases outside the gene matches: 10. Germline V gene lookup returns CDR1 MNHEY and CDR2 SVGAGI. The CDR3 contains 15 residues. Individuals in the exposed group had encountered a COVID-19 case within 2 weeks preceding study entry. The data stem from a study of blood T cell repertoires in COVID-19. As for the study in general: Samples taken during acute and convalescent COVID-19 were collected in the United States, Italy and Spain. Sample material is recorded as cDNA or gDNA derived from T cells, B-cell-depleted T cells, or PBMCs.

The genes are TRBV6-5 and TRBJ1-6; TRBD1 aligns across 7 bases. The sample comprised PBMCs or T cells enriched from blood (not recorded which). The origin of this receptor is a woman between 40 and 55 years old who had been exposed to COVID-19. The CDR3 spells CASSYMVGGGVPLHF. As DNA, the CDR3 is TGTGCCAGCAGTTACATGGTAGGGGGCGGAGTACCCCTCCACTTT.